Presented here are 4 T cell receptor beta chains from one specimen sequenced in a study of T cell responses to AZD1222 COVID-19 vaccine. TCRdb's copy holds only in-frame clones and misses some; the assay was immunoSEQ multiplex PCR. Of about 110,000 clones in the sample, about 87% were seen once. Sequenced here: peripheral blood, sampled 28 days after the second AZD1222 dose. The receptors shown here come from an adult who received the AZD1222 COVID-19 vaccine.

This clone has more than one count but fewer than ten. This rearrangement joins TRBV7-3 to TRBJ2-2; 9 positions match TRBD2. Germline assignment: CDR1 SGHTA and CDR2 FQGTGA. This CDR3 has 19 amino acids. V shed 5 bases and J 3 bases; nucleotides not matched to a gene: 16. The CDR3 nucleotides read TGTGCCAGCAGCCCAGGGACTAGCTTCTCGTTTCCGGACACCGGGGAGCTGTTTTTT. Translating gives CASSPGTSFSFPDTGELFF.

The rearrangement uses TRBV5-4 and TRBJ2-3; TRBD2 matches 8 bases. The CDR3 is 16 amino acids. The V gene's germline CDR1 is SGHNT and CDR2 YYREEE (reference sequence). V gave up 0 bases and J gave up 8 bases; unmatched junction bases: 11. The CDR3 loop is CASSLVGTREGGTQYF. The CDR3 DNA follows: TGTGCCAGCAGCTTGGTCGGGACTAGGGAGGGGGGTACGCAGTATTTT.

The J gene is TRBJ2-3, the V gene TRBV14; no clear D. Germline values: CDR1 SGHDN, CDR2 FVKESK. Trimming stripped 0 bases from V and 2 bases from J, with 12 bases between. CDR3 length: 16 amino acids. For the CDR3, the DNA is TGTGCCAGCAGCCAAGATATATCCAGTTACACAGATACGCAGTATTTT. This sequence encodes CASSQDISSYTDTQYF.

This sequence joins TRBV7-2 and TRBJ1-1; D is undetermined. The CDR3 runs to 15 residues. V was clipped by 0 bases and J by 5 bases, with 13 bases between them. Germline CDR1 is SGHTA and CDR2 is FQGNSA. The CDR3: CASSLAPASGTEAFF. CDR3 in DNA: TGTGCCAGCAGCTTAGCGCCCGCGTCAGGAACTGAAGCTTTCTTT. Full variable domain (rest looked up from reference TRBV7-2 and TRBJ1-1): GAGVSQSPSNKVTEKGKDVELRCDPISGHTALYWYRQSLGQGLEFLIYFQGNSAPDKSGLPSDRFSAERTGGSVSTLTIQRTQQEDSAVYLCASSLAPASGTEAFFGQGTRLTVV.